What follows are 13 T cell receptor beta chains derived from one specimen sequenced in a study of graft-versus-host responses after intestinal transplantation. Assay: immunoSEQ multiplex PCR; the TCRdb copy retains only in-frame clones and omits some. The sample consists of more than 80,000 clones, roughly 87% of them appearing once. Which antigens these TCRs recognize remains unknown. The specimen comprised unstimulated CD8+ T cells sorted from spleen or lymph node cells, sampled before intestinal transplant. The origin of the receptors is a human donor who received an intestinal transplant.

The J gene is TRBJ2-3, the V gene TRBV6-4; D may be TRBD1 or TRBD2 (6 bases each). Germline CDR1 reads MRHNA; CDR2 reads SNTAGT. The germline V and J ends were trimmed by 4 bases and 2 bases, with 10 bases remaining between them. There are 14 residues in the CDR3. CDR3 DNA: TGTGCCAGCAGTGGAGGGGGGACCACAGATACGCAGTATTTT. Residues: CASSGGGTTDTQYF.

The chain combines TRBV5-1 with TRBJ2-1; possible D gene TRBD2, 6 bases. The CDR3 length is 15 residues. Germline-derived CDR1 and CDR2 are SGHRS and YFSETQ. V dropped 0 bases and J dropped 9 bases, with 16 bases sitting between them. For the CDR3, the DNA is TGCGCCAGCAGCTTGGCCACTAGCCAGGGAGGTGAGCAGTTCTTC. This encodes CASSLATSQGGEQFF. The variable domain in full, with the rest retrieved from reference TRBV5-1 and TRBJ2-1, is KAGVTQTPRYLIKTRGQQVTLSCSPISGHRSVSWYQQTPGQGLQFLFEYFSETQRNKGNFPGRFSGRQFSNSRSEMNVSTLELGDSALYLCASSLATSQGGEQFFGPGTRLTVL.

This chain links TRBV15 with TRBJ2-2, with 10 bases aligning to TRBD1. The length of the CDR3 is 16 residues. Germline-derived CDR1 and CDR2 are LNHNV and YYDKDF (reference sequence). With V trimmed by 5 bases and J by 2 bases, 5 bases remained unmatched. The CDR3 here is CATSGRDRGNTGELFF. DNA for the CDR3: TGTGCCACCAGCGGCCGGGACAGGGGCAACACCGGGGAGCTGTTTTTT. Looking up the rest from reference TRBV15 and TRBJ2-2 gives the full variable domain: DAMVIQNPRYQVTQFGKPVTLSCSQTLNHNVMYWYQQKSSQAPKLLFHYYDKDFNNEADTPDNFQSRRPNTSFCFLDIRSPGLGDTAMYLCATSGRDRGNTGELFFGEGSRLTVL.

In DNA, the CDR3 is TGTGCCAGCAGTTCAGCAGAGACCCAGTACTTC. It translates to CASSSAETQYF. J is TRBJ2-5 and V is TRBV27; D call uncertain. The CDR3 runs 11 residues. Germline CDR1 reads MNHEY; CDR2 reads SMNVEV (reference sequence). The germline V and J ends were trimmed by 4 bases and 4 bases, with 4 bases remaining between them.

The V call is TRBV13, the J call TRBJ1-5; no clear D. There are 13 residues in the CDR3. The V and J ends lost 3 bases and 7 bases respectively, with 10 bases between them. Germline CDR1 and CDR2: PRHDT and FYEKMQ (reference sequence). As DNA, the CDR3 is TGTGCCAGCAGCTTTGACGGAGAACAGCCCCAGCATTTT. It translates to CASSFDGEQPQHF.

This clone was seen only a few times. V usage is TRBV6-6 and J usage is TRBJ2-7; D remains ambiguous. V was pared by 2 bases and J by 3 bases, with 11 bases between. Germline V lookup: CDR1 MNHNY, CDR2 SVGAGI (reference sequence). The length of the CDR3 is 14 residues. CDR3 coding DNA: TGTGCCAGCAGTTACACGGATTTCGACTACGAGCAGTACTTC. It encodes CASSYTDFDYEQYF.

This clone came up once. J is TRBJ1-5 and V is TRBV28; the D is unclear. V shed 11 bases and J shed 9 bases, with 20 bases lying between them. Germline V gives CDR1 MDHEN, CDR2 SYDVKM. The CDR3 runs to 13 residues. This CDR3 reads CAGGGSDGGPQHF. CDR3 DNA sequence: TGTGCCGGAGGTGGCAGCGATGGCGGGCCCCAGCATTTT. Variable domain in full (rest from reference TRBV28 and TRBJ1-5): DVKVTQSSRYLVKRTGEKVFLECVQDMDHENMFWYRQDPGLGLRLIYFSYDVKMKEKGDIPEGYSVSREKKERFSLILESASTNQTSMYLCAGGGSDGGPQHFGDGTRLSIL.

The CDR3 reads CASSQEPTGPYEQYF. DNA of the CDR3: TGCGCCAGCAGCCAAGAGCCCACTGGACCCTACGAGCAGTACTTC. V and J are TRBV4-1 and TRBJ2-7; D uncertain. The germline CDR1 and CDR2 sequences are MGHRA and YSYEKL. CDR3 size: 15 residues. Trimming cost V 0 bases and J 2 bases, with 11 bases left between them.

A few counts support this clone. The chain combines TRBV2 with TRBJ1-6; D is ambiguous. The CDR3 loop spans 13 amino acids. Trimming took 6 bases from V and 8 from J, leaving 11 bases between them. Germline CDR1 SNHLY, CDR2 FYNNEI. As DNA, the CDR3 is TGTGCCAGCAGAGAGGACGGATATTCACCCCTCCACTTT. Translation gives CASREDGYSPLHF.

This clone has more than one count but fewer than ten. The chain employs TRBV6-1 and TRBJ2-7; possible D gene TRBD1, 7 bases. The CDR3 covers 15 residues. Deletions cut 4 bases from V and 3 bases from J, with 16 bases between. In germline, CDR1 is MNHNS, CDR2 SASEGT. The CDR3 protein is CASSGVGGQLYEQYF. The CDR3 DNA sequence: TGTGCCAGCAGTGGGGTGGGGGGACAGCTCTACGAGCAGTACTTC.

V and J are TRBV6-5 and TRBJ2-7, with TRBD2 identical over 13 bases. This CDR3 has 15 residues. Germline V lookup: CDR1 MNHEY, CDR2 SVGAGI. The V and J ends lost 5 bases and 2 bases, in that order; junction bases with no gene match: 3. In nucleotides, the CDR3 is TGTGCCAGCAGTCGGGGACTAGCGGGAACCTACGAGCAGTACTTC. Amino acid sequence: CASSRGLAGTYEQYF.

The genes are TRBV11-1 and TRBJ1-2; TRBD1 might be the D (6 bases). Looked up from germline, CDR1 is SGHAT and CDR2 is FQDESV (reference sequence). CDR3 length: 15 amino acids. The germline V and J ends were trimmed by 5 bases and 6 bases, with 19 bases remaining between them. CDR3 nucleotide sequence: TGTGCCAGCAGCCATCTACCCGGGACAAGGAATGGCTACACCTTC. It yields the protein CASSHLPGTRNGYTF. Full variable domain (missing parts from reference TRBV11-1 and TRBJ1-2): EAEVAQSPRYKITEKSQAVAFWCDPISGHATLYWYRQILGQGPELLVQFQDESVVDDSQLPKDRFSAERLKGVDSTLKIQPAELGDSAMYLCASSHLPGTRNGYTFGSGTRLTVV.

The chain recombines TRBV29-1 with TRBJ2-2; D remains ambiguous. The V gene's germline CDR1 is SQVTM and CDR2 ANQGSEA. The ends were cut back, 3 bases at V and 1 base at J, with 6 bases in the middle. The CDR3 extends over 13 amino acids. Here the CDR3 DNA reads TGCAGCGTTGACTTCGAGAACACCGGGGAGCTGTTTTTT. Translated: CSVDFENTGELFF.